This passage covers 5 T cell receptor beta chains from one sample sequenced in a study of cytotoxic CD8 clonotypes in ibrutinib-treated CLL (dated by TCRdb to about 2021). The method behind the library was the immunoSEQ multiplex PCR assay. TCRdb obtained this table from immuneACCESS and retained in-frame rearrangements with V and J assigned. These tables miss some clones; where compared with another copy, unresolved V genes account for less than half of the shortfall, and the remainder is unexplained. The sample includes some 130,000 clones, with 70% to 90% observed a single time. In total, the top ten clones hold approximately 2% of the sample. Taken with the paper, the label for time point translates to: approximately 25 months on ibrutinib. The specimen was PBMCs, collected after 24 months of ibrutinib treatment. The origin of the receptors is a human donor with chronic lymphocytic leukemia.

This chain joins TRBV19 and TRBJ2-1; 11 positions agree with TRBD2. This CDR3 region has 16 residues. The germline V gene encodes CDR1 LNHDA and CDR2 SQIVND (reference sequence). Trimming cost V 5 bases and J 4 bases; bases outside gene matches: 7. The CDR3 DNA follows: TGTGCCAGTAGTTCCACTAGCGGGAGACCTTACAATGAGCAGTTCTTC. Encoded protein: CASSSTSGRPYNEQFF.

The J gene is TRBJ2-1, the V gene TRBV7-9, with 12 bases aligning to TRBD2. CDR1 and CDR2 (germline): SEHNR, FQNEAQ (reference sequence). V gave up 5 bases and J gave up 6 bases; unmatched junction bases: 14. The length of the CDR3 is 18 residues. CDR3 nucleotide sequence: TGTGCCAGCAGCGCCCGGGGATCGACTAGCGGGGGTATCAATGAGCAGTTCTTC. Protein product: CASSARGSTSGGINEQFF.

The V and J genes are TRBV7-2 and TRBJ1-2, with TRBD1 matching 11 bases. The CDR3 length is 14 residues. V lost 4 bases, J lost 3 bases, and 1 base stayed unmatched. The germline V gene encodes CDR1 SGHTA and CDR2 FQGNSA. The CDR3 DNA is TGTGCCAGCAGCTGGACAGGGGGCGACTATGGCTACACCTTC. It codes for CASSWTGGDYGYTF.

The DNA for the CDR3 is TGCGCCAGCAGCCAACGGGGGGGCCTCCAAGAGACCCAGTACTTC. This codes for CASSQRGGLQETQYF. This chain links TRBV4-1 with TRBJ2-5; 8 nucleotides agree with TRBD2. Germline CDR1 and CDR2: MGHRA and YSYEKL. This CDR3 has 15 residues. Losses at the gene ends were 2 bases for V and 1 base for J; bases not matched to a gene: 3.

The rearrangement joins TRBV14 to TRBJ2-7, with D perhaps TRBD2 (5 bases). Deletions cut 5 bases from V and 3 bases from J, with 8 bases between. The CDR3 has 12 residues. Germline V gene lookup returns CDR1 SGHDN and CDR2 FVKESK. The CDR3 DNA is TGTGCCAGCAGCAAACTAGGCTACGAGCAGTACTTC. As protein: CASSKLGYEQYF.